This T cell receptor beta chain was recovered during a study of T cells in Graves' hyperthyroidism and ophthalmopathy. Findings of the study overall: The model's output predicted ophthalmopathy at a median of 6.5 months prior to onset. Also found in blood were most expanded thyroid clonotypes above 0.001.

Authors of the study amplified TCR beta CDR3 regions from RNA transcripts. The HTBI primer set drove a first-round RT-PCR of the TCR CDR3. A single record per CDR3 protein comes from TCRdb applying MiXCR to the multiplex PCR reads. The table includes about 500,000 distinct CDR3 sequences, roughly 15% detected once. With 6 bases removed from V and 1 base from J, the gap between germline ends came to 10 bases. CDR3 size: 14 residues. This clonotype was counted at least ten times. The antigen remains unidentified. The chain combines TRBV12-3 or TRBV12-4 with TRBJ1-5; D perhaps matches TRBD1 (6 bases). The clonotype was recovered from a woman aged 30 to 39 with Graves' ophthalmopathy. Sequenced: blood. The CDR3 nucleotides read TGTGCCAGCAGCCGACAGGCGAGCAATCAGCCCCAGCATTTT. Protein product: CASSRQASNQPQHF.